Below, 28 T cell receptor beta chains from the same sample are listed, as sequenced in a study of blood T cell repertoires in COVID-19. Assay used: immunoSEQ multiplex PCR; TCRdb lists only in-frame clones, some missing. There are fewer than 85,000 clones in the sample; roughly 80% occur only once, and about a sixth lies in the top ten. The sequencing input was peripheral blood. These receptors came from a woman in her sixties or seventies with acute or convalescent COVID-19.

The V gene is TRBV19, the J gene TRBJ2-1, with 11 bases identical to TRBD2. V gave up 3 bases and J gave up 7 bases; unmatched junction bases: 11. This CDR3 is 17 amino acids long. CDR1 LNHDA and CDR2 SQIVND come from the germline V gene (reference sequence). The CDR3 bases are TGTGCCAGTAGTATTATAGCGGGGGGGCTTCGGACAAATGAGCAGTTCTTC. It specifies CASSIIAGGLRTNEQFF.

The V gene is TRBV3-1 (or the pseudogene TRBV3-2), the J gene TRBJ2-1; D is perhaps TRBD2 (6 bases). The CDR3 is made up of 12 amino acids. Germline-derived CDR1 and CDR2 are LGHDT and YNNKEL (reference sequence). The V gene lost 2 bases and the J gene lost 16 bases, with 15 bases spanning the gap. CDR3 protein: CASSQLNGGTFF. The CDR3 bases are TGTGCCAGCAGCCAACTTAACGGCGGGACCTTCTTC.

The table lists this clone with many counts. The chain employs TRBV5-1 and TRBJ1-1; D possibly corresponds to TRBD1 (5 bases). The V end lost 4 bases, the J end lost 1 base, and 17 bases lay between the germline ends. The germline CDR1 and CDR2 sequences are SGHRS and YFSETQ. The CDR3 is 16 residues long. CDR3 coding DNA: TGCGCCAGCAGCCCCGGACATGGAGATTCGAACACTGAAGCTTTCTTT. It encodes CASSPGHGDSNTEAFF.

V usage is TRBV7-2 and J usage is TRBJ1-2, with 8 bases lining up with TRBD1. The V segment lost 0 bases and the J segment 1 base; nucleotides outside the gene matches: 7. Germline V CDR1 and CDR2: SGHTA, FQGNSA. The CDR3 is 17 amino acids. This CDR3 reads CASSLALTGVDNYGYTF. CDR3 in DNA: TGTGCCAGCAGCTTAGCCCTGACAGGGGTTGATAACTATGGCTACACCTTC.

The chain joins TRBV10-3 to TRBJ2-2, with 12 bases fitting TRBD2. The germline gives CDR1 ENHRY, CDR2 SYGVKD. V shed 3 bases and J 2 bases; nucleotides not matched to a gene: 10. The CDR3 contains 19 residues. The CDR3 coding sequence is TGTGCCATCAGTGACCGCCTAGCGGGGGGGCCTCGAAACACCGGGGAGCTGTTTTTT. Residues: CAISDRLAGGPRNTGELFF.

This sequence joins TRBV29-1 and TRBJ2-1; possible D gene TRBD2, 5 bases. With 5 bases removed from V and 2 bases from J, the gap between germline ends came to 19 bases. Germline loops: CDR1 SQVTM, CDR2 ANQGSEA. This CDR3 comprises 16 residues. As DNA, the CDR3 is TGCAGCGTTCGACTACTCACACTTTACACCTACAATGAGCAGTTCTTC. This codes for CSVRLLTLYTYNEQFF.

The CDR3 reads CASSQQKTGGNTIYF. CDR3 sequence (DNA): TGTGCCAGCAGTCAACAAAAGACAGGTGGAAACACCATATATTTT. The chain carries TRBV3-1 (or the pseudogene TRBV3-2) and TRBJ1-3; D perhaps matches TRBD1 (6 bases). Germline V gene lookup returns CDR1 LGHDT and CDR2 YNNKEL (reference sequence). V lost 6 bases to trimming and J lost 3 bases, with 15 bases between them. This CDR3 contains 15 residues.

The chain recombines TRBV10-3 with TRBJ2-6; D gene unclear. The CDR3 extends over 16 amino acids. V lost 6 bases and J 0 bases, leaving 12 bases between the germline ends. CDR1 and CDR2 (germline): ENHRY, SYGVKD. The CDR3 region has the DNA TGTGCCATCAGCCCTAATAGATTCTCTGGGGCCAACGTCCTGACTTTC. Protein: CAISPNRFSGANVLTF.

The rearrangement links TRBV11-3 to TRBJ2-5, with D perhaps matching TRBD2 (7 bases). Germline V gene sequence: CDR1 SGHNT, CDR2 YENEEA. The CDR3 totals 15 residues. Deletions cut 5 bases from V and 3 bases from J, with 16 bases between. This chain's CDR3 is CASSPGWGGEETQYF. The CDR3 region has the DNA TGTGCCAGCAGCCCTGGTTGGGGGGGCGAAGAGACCCAGTACTTC.

V is TRBV6-5 and J is TRBJ1-5; 7 bases agree with TRBD1. Trimming removed 2 bases from V and 6 bases from J; junction bases left unmatched: 7. This CDR3 is 15 amino acids long. The germline V gene encodes CDR1 MNHEY and CDR2 SVGAGI. The CDR3 spells CASSYDGTAGQPQHF. In nucleotides, the CDR3 is TGTGCCAGCAGTTACGACGGGACAGCGGGTCAGCCCCAGCATTTT.

A few counts support this clone. This chain connects TRBV11-3 to TRBJ2-2, with a possible D match to TRBD2 (7 bases). Germline-derived CDR1 and CDR2 are SGHNT and YENEEA. V was trimmed by 3 bases and J by 5 bases, leaving 10 bases between them. This CDR3 is 14 amino acids long. As DNA, the CDR3 is TGTGCCAGCAGCTTGGGGGGGCGAACCGGGGAGCTGTTTTTT. Residues: CASSLGGRTGELFF.

This clone was observed a few times. V usage is TRBV6-5 and J usage is TRBJ2-5; D is unclear. Germline V gene lookup returns CDR1 MNHEY and CDR2 SVGAGI. The CDR3 sequence is 13 residues long. V gave up 5 bases and J gave up 4 bases, with 11 bases separating them. The CDR3 protein is CASSRVARETQYF. CDR3 nucleotide sequence: TGTGCCAGCAGTCGGGTCGCCAGAGAGACCCAGTACTTC.

This CDR3 is CASSLGGESNYGYTF. The CDR3 DNA reads TGTGCCAGCAGCTTAGGGGGGGAATCTAACTATGGCTACACCTTC. The chain joins TRBV11-3 to TRBJ1-2, with a tentative D call TRBD1 (5 bases). CDR1 is SGHNT and CDR2 is YENEEA in the germline V gene. This CDR3 is 15 amino acids long. Trimming stripped 1 base from V and 0 bases from J, with 9 bases between.

This chain links TRBV18 with TRBJ1-3; D gene ambiguous. Germline V CDR1 and CDR2: KGHSH, LQKENI. Trimming cost V 0 bases and J 4 bases, with 10 bases left between them. The length of the CDR3 is 15 residues. CDR3 DNA: TGTGCCAGCTCACCACCTCCTTCAGGCGGAAACACCATATATTTT. Protein sequence: CASSPPPSGGNTIYF.

For this clone: Being one base from a much bigger clone, this may be a read error. The genes are TRBV5-1 and TRBJ1-2; weak D call: TRBD1 (5 bases). V was trimmed by 0 bases and J by 2 bases, leaving 5 bases between them. Germline V gives CDR1 SGHRS, CDR2 YFSETQ. The CDR3 has 13 residues. The CDR3 loop reads CASSLAGNYGYTF. Here the CDR3 DNA reads TGCGCCAGCAGCTTGGCAGGGAACTATGGCTACACCTTC.

This clone was observed a few times. The rearrangement links TRBV6-5 to TRBJ2-7, with D perhaps TRBD1 (5 bases). The CDR3 contains 15 residues. The V gene lost 6 bases and the J gene lost 3 bases, with 18 bases spanning the gap. Looked up from germline, CDR1 is MNHEY and CDR2 is SVGAGI. CDR3 protein: CASSARPTGNYEQYF. In DNA form, the CDR3 reads TGTGCCAGCAGCGCCCGCCCCACAGGAAACTACGAGCAGTACTTC.

The CDR3 spells CASSEGQGLYEQYF. The CDR3 nucleotides are TGTGCCAGCAGTGAGGGACAGGGGCTCTACGAGCAGTACTTC. J is TRBJ2-7 and V is TRBV2; TRBD1 agrees at 10 bases. V shed 3 bases and J 3 bases; nucleotides not matched to a gene: 2. Germline V gives CDR1 SNHLY, CDR2 FYNNEI. This CDR3 is built from 14 residues.

To note about this clone: Other DNA sequences from this sample encode an identical CDR3 as well. The V call is TRBV3-1 (or the pseudogene TRBV3-2), the J call TRBJ1-4; D not resolved. The V gene's germline CDR1 is LGHDT and CDR2 YNNKEL (reference sequence). There are 11 residues in the CDR3. V was pared by 4 bases and J by 7 bases, with 4 bases between. The CDR3 here is CASSLSEKLFF. The DNA for the CDR3 is TGTGCCAGCAGCCTGAGTGAAAAACTGTTTTTT.

The CDR3 loop reads CATSRQSTNEKLFF. CDR3 bases: TGTGCCACCAGCAGACAGTCAACTAATGAAAAACTGTTTTTT. This chain joins TRBV15 and TRBJ1-4; D is unclear. The CDR3 consists of 14 residues. Trimming cost V 2 bases and J 0 bases, with 4 bases left between them. Germline V gives CDR1 LNHNV, CDR2 YYDKDF (reference sequence).

The rearrangement links TRBV6-1 to TRBJ2-1; D gene uncertain. V was clipped by 1 base and J by 0 bases, with 7 bases between them. In germline, CDR1 is MNHNS, CDR2 SASEGT. The CDR3 consists of 15 residues. The CDR3 loop is CASSEEYSSYNEQFF. Here the CDR3 DNA reads TGTGCCAGCAGTGAAGAGTACAGCTCCTACAATGAGCAGTTCTTC.

This clone was counted once. This chain uses TRBV5-5 with TRBJ1-6; 11 bases are shared with TRBD1. Germline CDR1 SGHKS, CDR2 YYEKEE (reference sequence). The V and J ends lost 4 bases and 6 bases, in that order; junction bases with no gene match: 3. The CDR3 loop spans 15 amino acids. The chain's CDR3 is CASSVGTGGNSPLHF. As DNA, the CDR3 is TGTGCCAGCAGCGTAGGGACAGGGGGTAATTCACCCCTCCACTTT.

The chain joins TRBV28 to TRBJ1-2, with D perhaps matching TRBD1 (5 bases). Germline-derived CDR1 and CDR2 are MDHEN and SYDVKM. This CDR3 region has 12 residues. The V end lost 1 base, the J end lost 14 bases, and 14 bases lay between the germline ends. The CDR3 DNA sequence: TGTGCCAGCAGTTTATACTATGGGGCTCGGACCTTC. The encoded protein is CASSLYYGARTF.

In its sample, this clone was seen a few times. The chain has TRBV19 and TRBJ1-2, with D unclear. From germline, CDR1 is LNHDA and CDR2 SQIVND (reference sequence). The V end lost 7 bases, the J end lost 2 bases, and 11 bases lay between the germline ends. CDR3 length: 13 amino acids. CDR3 sequence reads: CASTAAQNYGYTF. In nucleotides, the CDR3 is TGTGCCAGTACGGCAGCGCAGAACTATGGCTACACCTTC.

The rearrangement uses TRBV2 and TRBJ2-1, with TRBD1 as a possible D gene (6 bases). Germline CDR1 is SNHLY and CDR2 is FYNNEI. V was cut by 6 bases and J by 1 base, with 10 bases left in between. CDR3 length: 14 residues. The CDR3 region is CASRQGSSYNEQFF. CDR3 nucleotide sequence: TGTGCCAGCAGACAGGGATCATCCTACAATGAGCAGTTCTTC.

This chain connects TRBV11-2 to TRBJ1-5, with a tentative D call TRBD1 (6 bases). The CDR3 spans 15 residues. The V and J ends lost 1 base and 6 bases respectively, with 13 bases between them. Germline V lookup: CDR1 SGHAT, CDR2 FQNNGV. DNA for the CDR3: TGTGCCAGCAGCTTAGGTTCAGGGGTCTCTCAGCCCCAGCATTTT. This codes for CASSLGSGVSQPQHF.

The chain is built from TRBV14 and TRBJ1-4; D perhaps matches TRBD1 (6 bases). Per germline, CDR1 SGHDN and CDR2 FVKESK. The V and J ends lost 2 bases and 7 bases respectively, with 14 bases between them. The CDR3 covers 15 residues. The CDR3 nucleotides read TGTGCCAGCAGCCAATCCGGGGGGCTTAGTGAAAAACTGTTTTTT. Protein sequence: CASSQSGGLSEKLFF.

The V and J genes are TRBV19 and TRBJ1-1; possible D gene TRBD1, 6 bases. The V gene's germline CDR1 is LNHDA and CDR2 SQIVND (reference sequence). This CDR3 comprises 14 residues. V gave up 7 bases and J gave up 0 bases, with 12 bases separating them. The CDR3 is CASTNQGMNTEAFF. CDR3 nucleotides: TGTGCCAGTACGAACCAGGGGATGAACACTGAAGCTTTCTTT.

The chain couples TRBV4-1 to TRBJ1-2; no clear D. Trimming pared 0 bases from V and 4 bases from J, leaving 6 bases between. Germline loops: CDR1 MGHRA, CDR2 YSYEKL. The CDR3 has 13 amino acids. The CDR3, as DNA: TGCGCCAGCAGCCAAGATTGGAGCTATGGCTACACCTTC. Encoded protein: CASSQDWSYGYTF.